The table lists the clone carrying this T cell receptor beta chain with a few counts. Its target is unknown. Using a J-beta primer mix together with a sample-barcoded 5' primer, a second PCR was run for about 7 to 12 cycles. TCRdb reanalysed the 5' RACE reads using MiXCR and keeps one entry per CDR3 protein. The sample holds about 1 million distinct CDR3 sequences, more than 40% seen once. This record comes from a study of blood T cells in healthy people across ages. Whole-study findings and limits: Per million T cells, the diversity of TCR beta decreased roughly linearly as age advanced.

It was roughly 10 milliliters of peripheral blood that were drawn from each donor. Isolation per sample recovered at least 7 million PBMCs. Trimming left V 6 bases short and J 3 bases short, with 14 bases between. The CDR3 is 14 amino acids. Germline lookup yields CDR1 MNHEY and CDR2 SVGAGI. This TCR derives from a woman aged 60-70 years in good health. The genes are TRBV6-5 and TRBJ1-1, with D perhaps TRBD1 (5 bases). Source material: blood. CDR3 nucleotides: TGTGCCAGCAGACCTCAGGGACGGGACACTGAAGCTTTCTTT. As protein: CASRPQGRDTEAFF.